This section outlines one TCR beta chain sequence together with its context. Its antigen is unknown. These data originate in a study of T cell repertoires in cytomegalovirus infection. In the study overall: The public TCR beta signatures pointed to both CMV infection and matching HLA type.

MiXCR, run by TCRdb on the reads, gives a single entry per CDR3 protein. The sample lists around 430,000 distinct CDR3 sequences, roughly 46% seen once, with about 45% in the top ten. This CDR3 has 13 residues. Germline V gene sequence: CDR1 MGHDK, CDR2 SYGVNS. Trimming left V 1 base short and J 13 bases short, with 16 bases between. This receptor was taken from a human donor in good health (CMV status not recorded). Some clones in this sample may be carry-over from other donors' samples. The chain uses TRBV25-1 and TRBJ2-5; D may be TRBD1 (6 bases). Sequences were derived from cultured PBMCs, sampled from culture after CMV antigen stimulation. The CDR3 nucleotides read TGTGCCAGCAGTGAATCCCCCGGGACACCTTTGTACTTC. This gives the protein CASSESPGTPLYF. The full variable domain, completed using reference TRBV25-1 and TRBJ2-5, is EADIYQTPRYLVIGTGKKITLECSQTMGHDKMYWYQQDPGMELHLIHYSYGVNSTEKGDLSSESTVSRIRTEHFPLTLESARPSHTSQYLCASSESPGTPLYFGPGTRLLVL.